One and the same sample provided the 23 T cell receptor beta chains below, sequenced in a study of blood T cell repertoires in COVID-19. Repertoires were generated with immunoSEQ multiplex PCR, while TCRdb's copy carries only in-frame clones and drops some. This sample yields about 240,000 clones, of which around four fifths are seen a single time; roughly 12% belongs to the top ten. Sequencing was carried out using peripheral blood. These receptors were obtained from a woman aged 60-70 years with active or convalescent COVID-19.

The chain links TRBV15 to TRBJ2-3, with a weak D call TRBD2 (6 bases). Per germline, CDR1 LNHNV and CDR2 YYDKDF (reference sequence). V gave up 0 bases and J gave up 3 bases, with 13 bases separating them. The CDR3 sequence is 16 residues long. CDR3 sequence: CATSRDGGVGTDTQYF. CDR3 coding DNA: TGTGCCACCAGCAGAGATGGAGGGGTTGGGACAGATACGCAGTATTTT.

The genes are TRBV9 and TRBJ1-6; D is undetermined. CDR1 and CDR2 (germline): SGDLS, YYNGEE. Trimming stripped 0 bases from V and 7 bases from J, with 8 bases between. This CDR3 spans 14 amino acids. CDR3 in DNA: TGTGCCAGCAGCGTAGGGCAGGTCAATTCACCCCTCCACTTT. Encoded protein: CASSVGQVNSPLHF.

J is TRBJ1-6 and V is TRBV19; 10 bases fit TRBD1. The J segment lost 6 bases and the V segment lost 6 bases, leaving 17 bases of the junction unmatched. This CDR3 is built from 19 residues. Germline loops: CDR1 LNHDA, CDR2 SQIVND (reference sequence). DNA of the CDR3: TGTGCCAGTAGCAGCCCGACAGGGGGCGCTTATTTGGGTAATTCACCCCTCCACTTT. Its translation is CASSSPTGGAYLGNSPLHF.

This clone was observed a single time. The rearrangement links TRBV27 to TRBJ1-4; maybe TRBD1 (6 bases). The CDR3 has 15 residues. Germline assignment: CDR1 MNHEY and CDR2 SMNVEV (reference sequence). V was trimmed by 1 base and J by 3 bases, leaving 9 bases between them. CDR3 sequence: CASSLLGAPNEKLFF. CDR3 coding DNA: TGTGCCAGCAGTTTATTGGGGGCTCCTAATGAAAAACTGTTTTTT.

The genes are TRBV5-5 and TRBJ2-5; TRBD1 might be the D (5 bases). The length of the CDR3 is 17 residues. With 0 bases removed from V and 1 base from J, the gap between germline ends came to 16 bases. Germline loops: CDR1 SGHKS, CDR2 YYEKEE (reference sequence). The CDR3 spells CASSLVVGQPIQETQYF. Written as DNA, the CDR3 is TGTGCCAGCAGCTTGGTGGTAGGACAACCGATCCAAGAGACCCAGTACTTC.

The chain is built from TRBV4-3 and TRBJ2-2; D not certain. Germline CDR1 is LGHNA and CDR2 is YSLEER. V lost 0 bases and J lost 5, with 7 bases in between. The CDR3 totals 14 residues. This chain's CDR3 is CASSQEPETGELFF. For the CDR3, the DNA is TGCGCCAGCAGCCAAGAACCGGAGACCGGGGAGCTGTTTTTT.

The V gene is TRBV9, the J gene TRBJ1-1, with D possibly TRBD1 on 5 matching bases. The CDR3 is made up of 14 amino acids. V lost 4 bases and J lost 4, with 14 bases in between. The germline CDR1 and CDR2 sequences are SGDLS and YYNGEE. The CDR3 spells CASSPSQGSTEAFF. The CDR3 DNA reads as TGTGCCAGCAGCCCCTCCCAGGGAAGCACTGAAGCTTTCTTT.

The chain combines TRBV30 with TRBJ1-1; 7 bases are a match to TRBD1. The junction had 10 bases not matched to a gene; V was cut back by 2 bases and J by 4 bases. Per the germline V gene, CDR1 is GTSNPN and CDR2 is SVGIG (reference sequence). The CDR3 has 15 residues. Here the CDR3 reads CAWSRPGQWGTEAFF. The CDR3 DNA follows: TGTGCCTGGAGTAGGCCGGGACAGTGGGGCACTGAAGCTTTCTTT. Looking up the rest from reference TRBV30 and TRBJ1-1 gives the full variable domain: SQTIHQWPATLVQPVGSPLSLECTVEGTSNPNLYWYRQAAGRGLQLLFYSVGIGQISSEVPQNLSASRPQDRQFILSSKKLLLSDSGFYLCAWSRPGQWGTEAFFGQGTRLTVV.

CDR3 in DNA: TGTGCCAGCAGCTCGGGAGGCAATCAGCCCCAGCATTTT. Translated: CASSSGGNQPQHF. The J gene is TRBJ1-5, the V gene TRBV5-4; D call uncertain. Germline V gives CDR1 SGHNT, CDR2 YYREEE (reference sequence). Trimming took 3 bases from V and 2 from J, leaving 6 bases between them. The CDR3 has 13 residues.

The chain has TRBV29-1 and TRBJ2-4; TRBD1 matches at 7 bases. From germline, CDR1 is SQVTM and CDR2 ANQGSEA. The CDR3 sequence is 12 residues long. V lost 7 bases to trimming and J lost 9 bases; unmatched junction nucleotides: 9. The CDR3 spells CSAGQDQSIQYF. CDR3 in DNA: TGCAGCGCTGGACAGGACCAAAGCATTCAGTACTTC.

The chain employs TRBV4-3 and TRBJ2-7, with 10 nucleotides matching TRBD1. J was trimmed by 7 bases and V by 3 bases; bases with no gene match: 6. Per germline, CDR1 LGHNA and CDR2 YSLEER. The CDR3 runs 14 residues. The CDR3 sequence is CASSQGTGVGEQYF. CDR3 bases: TGCGCCAGCAGCCAGGGGACAGGGGTTGGGGAGCAGTACTTC.

This chain uses TRBV19 with TRBJ2-7; TRBD1 matches at 9 bases. Trimming at V came to 4 bases and at J to 0 bases, leaving 4 bases not matched to a gene. The CDR3 loop spans 15 amino acids. CDR1 LNHDA and CDR2 SQIVND come from the germline V gene (reference sequence). The CDR3 protein is CASSNGQGSSYEQYF. CDR3 nucleotides: TGTGCCAGTAGTAACGGACAGGGGTCCTCCTACGAGCAGTACTTC.

The chain is built from TRBV2 and TRBJ1-2; D is unclear. V lost 6 bases and J lost 0, with 8 bases in between. The CDR3 covers 13 residues. Germline CDR1 and CDR2: SNHLY and FYNNEI. Here the CDR3 reads CASRPGSNYGYTF. The CDR3 DNA is TGTGCCAGCAGACCGGGATCTAACTATGGCTACACCTTC. The whole variable domain, remainder taken from reference TRBV2 and TRBJ1-2, is EPEVTQTPSHQVTQMGQEVILRCVPISNHLYFYWYRQILGQKVEFLVSFYNNEISEKSEIFDDQFSVERPDGSNFTLKIRSTKLEDSAMYFCASRPGSNYGYTFGSGTRLTVV.

On this clone itself: The germline gene is not matched at one end of the junction; a read error may be the cause. The rearrangement links TRBV7-7 to TRBJ2-1, with TRBD2 matching 9 bases. Per the germline V gene, CDR1 is SSHAT and CDR2 is FNYEAQ (reference sequence). The length of the CDR3 is 13 residues. DNA for the CDR3: TGTGCTAGCAGCTTCGACTTAGCGGGGGAGGAGTTCTTC. Translated, it gives CASSFDLAGEEFF.

The rearrangement links TRBV2 to TRBJ1-2; weak D call: TRBD1 (6 bases). Germline lookup yields CDR1 SNHLY and CDR2 FYNNEI. Trimming removed 5 bases at V and 0 bases at J, with 7 bases between. This CDR3 is built from 13 residues. CDR3 bases: TGTGCCAGCAGTACAGGGCCTAACTATGGCTACACCTTC. As protein: CASSTGPNYGYTF.

The chain uses TRBV19 and TRBJ1-5; 12 bases line up with TRBD1. Trimming took 6 bases from V and 2 from J; bases not matched to a gene: 8. The CDR3 is 17 amino acids. The germline V gene has CDR1 LNHDA and CDR2 SQIVND (reference sequence). CDR3 sequence reads: CASRGQGAQRGNQPQHF. CDR3 DNA sequence: TGTGCCAGTAGGGGACAGGGGGCCCAAAGGGGCAATCAGCCCCAGCATTTT.

The genes are TRBV6-5 and TRBJ2-7; D is perhaps TRBD1 (5 bases). Between the trimmed V and J ends, which lost 4 bases and 0 bases, there was a span of 10 bases. The CDR3 contains 14 residues. The germline gives CDR1 MNHEY, CDR2 SVGAGI. The CDR3 protein is CASSLGRASYEQYF. The CDR3 bases are TGTGCCAGCAGTTTAGGCAGGGCCTCCTACGAGCAGTACTTC.

This rearrangement joins TRBV5-8 to TRBJ1-6, with a possible D match to TRBD1 (5 bases). The CDR3 is 15 residues long. Germline V lookup: CDR1 SGHTS, CDR2 YDEGEE. V lost 3 bases and J 10 bases, leaving 17 bases between the germline ends. The CDR3 nucleotides are TGTGCCAGCAGCTCCCAAGGGGCTTGGGGATCACCCCTCCACTTT. Residues: CASSSQGAWGSPLHF.

J is TRBJ2-3 and V is TRBV5-5, with TRBD1 as a possible D gene (5 bases). Germline CDR1 reads SGHKS; CDR2 reads YYEKEE (reference sequence). V gave up 0 bases and J gave up 2 bases, with 13 bases separating them. The CDR3 consists of 16 residues. This CDR3 is CASSLGGSQSTDTQYF. The DNA of the CDR3 is TGTGCCAGCAGCTTGGGGGGCAGTCAGTCCACAGATACGCAGTATTTT.

The chain couples TRBV27 to TRBJ1-2, with D perhaps TRBD1 (6 bases). The V gene lost 6 bases and the J gene lost 4 bases, with 15 bases spanning the gap. Looked up from germline, CDR1 is MNHEY and CDR2 is SMNVEV (reference sequence). This CDR3 region has 14 residues. The CDR3 loop reads CASSRTAFAYGYTF. The CDR3 nucleotides are TGTGCCAGCAGCCGGACAGCGTTCGCCTATGGCTACACCTTC.

This clone has more than one count but fewer than ten. This chain uses TRBV27 with TRBJ1-6; unclear D gene. V was clipped by 3 bases and J by 6 bases, with 15 bases between them. The germline V gene has CDR1 MNHEY and CDR2 SMNVEV (reference sequence). This CDR3 spans 16 amino acids. The CDR3 sequence: CASSFRSGSFNSPLHF. DNA for the CDR3: TGTGCCAGCAGTTTTCGGTCAGGCAGCTTTAATTCACCCCTCCACTTT.

Only one count was recorded for this clone. The chain joins TRBV7-9 to TRBJ1-1; D perhaps matches TRBD1 (5 bases). This CDR3 has 15 amino acids. Germline CDR1 SEHNR, CDR2 FQNEAQ (reference sequence). Deletions cut 1 base from V and 6 bases from J, with 15 bases between. The CDR3 protein is CASSLGPKRGAEAFF. The CDR3 nucleotides are TGTGCCAGCAGCTTAGGGCCCAAACGGGGGGCTGAAGCTTTCTTT. Complete variable domain (other parts from reference TRBV7-9 and TRBJ1-1): DTGVSQNPRHKITKRGQNVTFRCDPISEHNRLYWYRQTLGQGPEFLTYFQNEAQLEKSRLLSDRFSAERPKGSFSTLEIQRTEQGDSAMYLCASSLGPKRGAEAFFGQGTRLTVV.

The chain is built from TRBV4-1 and TRBJ1-6; no clear D gene. Per the germline V gene, CDR1 is MGHRA and CDR2 is YSYEKL. The CDR3 runs to 17 residues. Trimming removed 0 bases at V and 0 bases at J, with 9 bases between. In DNA, the CDR3 is TGCGCCAGCAGCCAAGAGTTCCTCAGCTCCTATAATTCACCCCTCCACTTT. Translated: CASSQEFLSSYNSPLHF.